This entry is about one T cell receptor (beta chain). Its antigen is still unknown. One end of the junction fails to match germline, which may point to a read error. Using unique molecular identifiers, the investigators prepared the TCRbeta library. TCRdb processed the PCR reads anew with MiXCR; each CDR3 protein has one entry. The sample records hundreds of thousands of distinct CDR3 sequences, 15% to 20% being singletons. This entry is derived from a study of T-cell reconstitution after alpha-beta-depleted transplantation in children. General study results and limits: By one year post-transplant, T-cell counts and diversity largely arose from T cells that were newly produced.

The CDR3 is 13 amino acids. Per germline, CDR1 SQVTM and CDR2 ANQGSEA. The source is a boy in the first two years of life who had a stem cell transplant for Wiskott-Aldrich syndrome, so the T cells may come from the graft donor. The chain is built from TRBV29-1 and TRBJ1-6; no definite D call. Here the sequenced sample was PBMCs, mostly from graft donor cells, taken 360 days after TCRalphabeta/CD19-depleted stem cell transplant. As DNA, the CDR3 is TGCAGCGTTCGGCTGGCCTACAATTCACCCCTCCACTTT. Encoded protein: CSVRLAYNSPLHF.